These 30 T cell receptor beta chains were sequenced from one sample in a study of cytomegalovirus exposure and HLA in healthy donors. The PCR contained 60 Vbeta and 13 Jbeta primers. The method was immunoSEQ multiplex PCR; TCRdb's version includes in-frame clones alone and lacks a portion of them. The table records roughly 180,000 clones, roughly 84% of them present only once. The sequenced sample was PBMCs. These receptors all come from a man aged 25 to 45 in good health and CMV-seronegative.

This CDR3 reads CAWSVGGSGLETQYF. In DNA, the CDR3 is TGTGCCTGGAGTGTAGGCGGATCGGGTCTAGAGACCCAGTACTTC. V usage is TRBV30 and J usage is TRBJ2-5; D is undetermined. Between the trimmed V and J ends, which lost 0 bases and 4 bases, there was a span of 15 bases. CDR1 GTSNPN and CDR2 SVGIG come from the germline V gene (reference sequence). This CDR3 is built from 15 residues.

V gene TRBV7-8 combines with J gene TRBJ1-1, with 8 bases identical to TRBD1. CDR1 and CDR2 (germline): SGHVS, FQNEAQ. CDR3 size: 14 residues. V was clipped by 5 bases and J by 7 bases; unmatched bases: 9. The CDR3 DNA reads as TGTGCCAGCAGCGAAAACAGGGGGTCGGGTGAAGCTTTCTTT. This sequence encodes CASSENRGSGEAFF.

DNA for the CDR3: TGCGCCAGCAATCAGGCGGGAGGGCAAGAGACCCAGTACTTC. The encoded protein is CASNQAGGQETQYF. This rearrangement joins TRBV5-1 to TRBJ2-5; 9 nucleotides align to TRBD2. Looked up from germline, CDR1 is SGHRS and CDR2 is YFSETQ. With 6 bases clipped from V and 2 bases from J, the junction kept 5 bases outside the gene matches. The CDR3 is made up of 14 amino acids.

The chain recombines TRBV5-1 with TRBJ2-2, with a possible D match to TRBD1 (6 bases). V shed 4 bases and J shed 2 bases, with 12 bases lying between them. The CDR3 runs 15 residues. Germline assignment: CDR1 SGHRS and CDR2 YFSETQ. The CDR3 sequence: CASSVRGGNTGELFF. CDR3 DNA: TGCGCCAGCAGCGTCAGAGGGGGAAACACCGGGGAGCTGTTTTTT. Filled out from reference TRBV5-1 and TRBJ2-2, the complete variable domain reads KAGVTQTPRYLIKTRGQQVTLSCSPISGHRSVSWYQQTPGQGLQFLFEYFSETQRNKGNFPGRFSGRQFSNSRSEMNVSTLELGDSALYLCASSVRGGNTGELFFGEGSRLTVL.

The genes are TRBV18 and TRBJ2-5, with 11 bases aligning to TRBD1. The CDR3 has 14 residues. Germline CDR1 reads KGHSH; CDR2 reads LQKENI. V dropped 5 bases and J dropped 5; count of bases not matched to a gene: 4. CDR3 loop: CASSRDRGVETQYF. In DNA, the CDR3 is TGTGCCAGCTCAAGGGACAGGGGGGTCGAGACCCAGTACTTC.

The V gene is TRBV5-1, the J gene TRBJ2-6; TRBD2 agrees at 8 bases. V shed 1 base and J 3 bases; nucleotides not matched to a gene: 3. The germline CDR1 and CDR2 sequences are SGHRS and YFSETQ. The CDR3 runs 16 residues. The CDR3 spells CASSLRSGSGANVLTF. The CDR3 region has the DNA TGCGCCAGCAGCTTGAGAAGCGGGAGTGGGGCCAACGTCCTGACTTTC.

The V call is TRBV10-1, the J call TRBJ2-7; D gene uncertain. In germline, CDR1 is WNHNN, CDR2 SYGVQD (reference sequence). The CDR3 sequence is 13 residues long. V lost 6 bases and J 2 bases, leaving 11 bases between the germline ends. CDR3 in amino acids: CASSARTAYEQYF. DNA for the CDR3: TGCGCCAGCAGCGCAAGAACAGCCTACGAGCAGTACTTC.

In its sample, this clone was seen once. The CDR3 DNA sequence: TGTGCCAGCAGTGTGACAGGGGGCGGCTACGAGCAGTACTTC. It encodes CASSVTGGGYEQYF. V and J are TRBV2 and TRBJ2-7, with 10 bases lining up with TRBD1. Germline V lookup: CDR1 SNHLY, CDR2 FYNNEI. Losses at the gene ends were 4 bases for V and 3 bases for J; bases not matched to a gene: 3. This CDR3 is built from 14 residues.

This clone appeared once. The chain uses TRBV21-1 and TRBJ1-1. TRBV21-1 is deemed a pseudogene. There are 16 residues in the CDR3. CDR3 sequence: CASAVTRRGGFWRAFF. The CDR3 region has the DNA TGTGCCAGCGCGGTCACACGCAGGGGAGGGTTCTGGAGGGCTTTCTTT.

The CDR3 here is CASSAPGANEQFF. CDR3 nucleotide sequence: TGTGCCAGCAGTGCACCAGGGGCCAATGAGCAGTTCTTC. The chain has TRBV6-1 and TRBJ2-1; a weak D match, TRBD1 (6 bases). CDR3 length: 13 residues. The ends were cut back, 4 bases at V and 6 bases at J, with 10 bases in the middle. The germline gives CDR1 MNHNS, CDR2 SASEGT.

The chain carries TRBV5-6 and TRBJ2-3; unclear D gene. The CDR3 loop spans 15 amino acids. Trimming pared 3 bases from V and 1 base from J, leaving 12 bases between. Germline CDR1 reads SGHDT; CDR2 reads YYEEEE. Here the CDR3 reads CASSSRKYGTDTQYF. In DNA, the CDR3 is TGTGCCAGCAGCTCCAGAAAATACGGCACAGATACGCAGTATTTT. The entire variable domain, with the rest obtained from reference TRBV5-6 and TRBJ2-3, is as follows: DAGVTQSPTHLIKTRGQQVTLRCSPKSGHDTVSWYQQALGQGPQFIFQYYEEEERQRGNFPDRFSGHQFPNYSSELNVNALLLGDSALYLCASSSRKYGTDTQYFGPGTRLTVL.

The chain employs TRBV7-3 and TRBJ2-7; TRBD2 might be the D (6 bases). There are 15 residues in the CDR3. The germline V gene encodes CDR1 SGHTA and CDR2 FQGTGA. Trimming removed 5 bases at V and 2 bases at J, with 16 bases between. CDR3 coding DNA: TGTGCCAGCAGCCGAGGGAGCGGGCTGACCTACGAGCAGTACTTC. Its translation: CASSRGSGLTYEQYF.

Here the CDR3 DNA reads TGTGCCTGGAGTGTATTCAGGACTAGAATTGAAGCTTTCTTT. This translates into CAWSVFRTRIEAFF. The chain recombines TRBV30 with TRBJ1-1; D is undetermined. This CDR3 contains 14 residues. Trimming cost V 0 bases and J 7 bases, with 15 bases left between them. Germline values: CDR1 GTSNPN, CDR2 SVGIG (reference sequence).

The chain uses TRBV6-5 and TRBJ2-2; 7 positions agree with TRBD1. Germline V lookup: CDR1 MNHEY, CDR2 SVGAGI. CDR3 size: 14 residues. V lost 7 bases and J lost 5; bases outside the gene matches: 7. CDR3 loop: CASTLTGMTGELFF. The CDR3 DNA follows: TGTGCCAGCACCCTGACAGGGATGACCGGGGAGCTGTTTTTT.

The chain has TRBV28 and TRBJ1-2; 8 bases match TRBD1. This CDR3 region has 11 residues. The J segment lost 7 bases and the V segment lost 10 bases, leaving 5 bases of the junction unmatched. Germline V CDR1 and CDR2: MDHEN, SYDVKM. The CDR3 loop is CAIWDRSGYTF. In nucleotides, the CDR3 is TGTGCCATATGGGACAGGTCTGGCTACACCTTC.

This chain uses TRBV9 with TRBJ2-3, with 9 bases lining up with TRBD2. J lost 5 bases, V lost 0 bases, and 1 base had no gene match. Germline-derived CDR1 and CDR2 are SGDLS and YYNGEE. The CDR3 is 14 amino acids. The chain's CDR3 is CASSVELAGDTQYF. The CDR3 DNA sequence: TGTGCCAGCAGCGTAGAACTAGCGGGAGATACGCAGTATTTT.

Details on this clone: One end of the junction varies from germline; a read error may be responsible. Within the sample, other DNA sequences also encode this same CDR3. The V and J genes are TRBV5-6 and TRBJ1-2; 11 bases line up with TRBD1. The CDR3 spans 15 residues. Germline V gene data show CDR1 as SGHDT and CDR2 as YYEEEE. CDR3 sequence: CASSSDRGLDYGYTF. CDR3 nucleotide sequence: TGTGCCAGCAGCTCGGACAGGGGGCTTGACTACGGCTACACCTTC.

The chain uses TRBV11-3 and TRBJ2-3, with 7 bases matching TRBD2. Germline trimming cut 6 bases from V and 1 base from J; bases unmatched to any gene: 7. There are 15 residues in the CDR3. Germline-derived CDR1 and CDR2 are SGHNT and YENEEA. The CDR3 protein is CASRSREVGTDTQYF. The CDR3 DNA reads as TGTGCCAGCAGATCCCGGGAGGTCGGCACAGATACGCAGTATTTT.

The sample holds a few counts of this clone. J is TRBJ2-5 and V is TRBV5-1, with D possibly TRBD2 on 7 matching bases. V gave up 7 bases and J gave up 4 bases, with 14 bases separating them. The CDR3 length is 13 residues. Germline CDR1 is SGHRS and CDR2 is YFSETQ. CDR3 bases: TGCGCCAGCGGGGGGGGCGATACAGAGACCCAGTACTTC. Amino acids: CASGGGDTETQYF.

The V call is TRBV5-1, the J call TRBJ2-5; D is uncertain. The end of the DNA aligns better with TRBJ2-7, so the J call may be wrong. The germline V gene encodes CDR1 SGHRS and CDR2 YFSETQ. The CDR3 has 14 amino acids. The CDR3 loop is CASSLVPSSYEQYF. CDR3 nucleotides: TGCGCCAGCAGCTTAGTTCCGAGCTCCTACGAGCAGTACTTC.

The chain joins TRBV4-2 to TRBJ2-2; the match to TRBD2 covers 9 bases. Per germline, CDR1 LGHNA and CDR2 YNFKEQ. V was clipped by 5 bases and J by 5 bases; unmatched bases: 9. The CDR3 consists of 16 residues. CDR3 protein: CASSEGGRGGTGELFF. CDR3 in DNA: TGTGCCAGCAGCGAAGGCGGGAGGGGTGGGACCGGGGAGCTGTTTTTT.

This clone was detected a few times. This chain connects TRBV10-1 to TRBJ2-7, with 10 bases that match TRBD2. The CDR3 spans 19 residues. In germline, CDR1 is WNHNN, CDR2 SYGVQD (reference sequence). V dropped 1 base and J dropped 4; count of bases not matched to a gene: 16. CDR3 nucleotides: TGCGCCAGCAGTGAGTTTCAGCGGGAGGGGTCCGGGGTTTGGTACGAGCAGTACTTC. It yields the protein CASSEFQREGSGVWYEQYF.

The chain is built from TRBV4-3 and TRBJ2-1, with 10 bases aligning to TRBD1. The CDR3 spans 16 residues. Germline CDR1 reads LGHNA; CDR2 reads YSLEER. V lost 3 bases to trimming and J lost 3 bases; unmatched junction nucleotides: 5. CDR3 DNA sequence: TGCGCCAGCAGCCAGGGACAGGGGATCTACTACAATGAGCAGTTCTTC. Amino acid sequence: CASSQGQGIYYNEQFF.

The genes are TRBV5-8 and TRBJ2-7; 10 bases align to TRBD1. V trimming: 3 bases; J trimming: 3 bases; junction bases outside the gene matches: 0. Germline V gene data show CDR1 as SGHTS and CDR2 as YDEGEE. The CDR3 runs to 13 residues. CDR3 amino acids: CASSWTGGYEQYF. The CDR3 nucleotides are TGTGCCAGCAGCTGGACAGGGGGCTACGAGCAGTACTTC.

J is TRBJ2-3 and V is TRBV14, with 7 bases lining up with TRBD2. The germline V gene encodes CDR1 SGHDN and CDR2 FVKESK. V dropped 1 base and J dropped 5; count of bases not matched to a gene: 6. There are 15 residues in the CDR3. DNA of the CDR3: TGTGCCAGCAGCCAAGTGTCGGGGGGTAGAGATACGCAGTATTTT. Translated, it gives CASSQVSGGRDTQYF.

V and J are TRBV7-6 and TRBJ2-5, with unresolved D. The DNA end is a closer match to TRBJ2-7, so the J assignment may be wrong. Germline V CDR1 and CDR2: SGHVS, FNYEAQ. This CDR3 has 13 amino acids. CDR3: CASSLELTYEQYF. The CDR3 nucleotides are TGTGCCAGCAGCTTAGAACTCACTTACGAGCAGTACTTC.

A word on this clone: Sequence at one end of the junction differs from germline and may be a read error. V and J are TRBV7-6 and TRBJ2-5; D is possibly TRBD2 (5 bases). The CDR3 loop spans 12 amino acids. The germline gives CDR1 SGHVS, CDR2 FNYEAQ. In nucleotides, the CDR3 is TGTGCCAGCAGCTTAGGTTTGGCGGAGAGGGACTTC. It encodes CASSLGLAERDF. The full variable domain, completed using reference TRBV7-6 and TRBJ2-5, is GAGVSQSPRYKVTKRGQDVALRCDPISGHVSLYWYRQALGQGPEFLTYFNYEAQQDKSGLPNDRFSAERPEGSISTLTIQRTEQRDSAMYRCASSLGLAERDFGPGTRLLVL.

The V call is TRBV27, the J call TRBJ2-1; possibly TRBD1 for D (6 bases). This CDR3 spans 14 amino acids. Deletions cut 3 bases from V and 5 bases from J, with 11 bases between. Germline loops: CDR1 MNHEY, CDR2 SMNVEV (reference sequence). For the CDR3, the DNA is TGTGCCAGCAGTTTGACAGGACAGAACAATGAGCAGTTCTTC. Amino acid sequence: CASSLTGQNNEQFF.

J is TRBJ2-1 and V is TRBV19; the match to TRBD2 covers 13 bases. CDR1 is LNHDA, CDR2 SQIVND, per germline (reference sequence). The CDR3 runs 15 residues. The J segment lost 5 bases and the V segment lost 4 bases, leaving 2 bases of the junction unmatched. The CDR3 nucleotides read TGTGCCAGTAGTAGAGGGACTAGCGGGAACAATGAGCAGTTCTTC. Translation gives CASSRGTSGNNEQFF.

The genes are TRBV13 and TRBJ2-5, with 8 positions matching TRBD2. Germline V gene lookup returns CDR1 PRHDT and CDR2 FYEKMQ (reference sequence). The CDR3 loop spans 19 amino acids. Losses at the gene ends were 4 bases for V and 1 base for J; bases not matched to a gene: 17. CDR3 DNA sequence: TGTGCCAGCAGCTCGTCGAGGCTGCGTATAGCGGGAACCCAAGAGACCCAGTACTTC. Translating gives CASSSSRLRIAGTQETQYF.